This TCR beta chain was retrieved from a study of shared clonotypes between healthy human individuals (dated by TCRdb to 2019 to 2021). Turning to the overall study: The cohort comprised two women and a few men aged 18 to 49 years. To estimate repertoire size and how much clonotype sharing occurs between individuals, the study deeply sequenced the blood TCR repertoires of 4 to 6 healthy adults. Different laboratories and diverse techniques were used to prepare libraries and sequence TCR repertoires, to increase sequencing depth and limit assay-specific biases. Per donor, leukapheresis produced somewhere between about 0.8 and 9.5 billion PBMCs.

Concerning this clone: Its antigen specificity is not known. No base quality values were provided; no much bigger clone lies one nucleotide off.

What the study reported, not specific to this receptor: Pairwise subsampling indicated that sequencing depth was expected to affect the degree of clonotype sharing among donors. The genetic and exposure-history diversity represented was limited by the small number of donors. Sampling was limited to blood, and TCR repertoires in tissue likely differ from TCR repertoires in blood.

Using the deep immunoSEQ assay, multiplex PCR amplified TCR CDR3 regions from genomic DNA. For each cell subset, the extracted genomic DNA was distributed evenly across all wells of several immunoSEQ 96-well plates, and each plate served as one replicate. For unsorted PBMC, each replicate PCR was loaded with roughly 330 ng genomic DNA, equivalent to 25,000 to 35,000 T cell genomes. Genomic DNA from unsorted PBMC was sequenced over ten immunoSEQ deep assay plates. Purified libraries were measured with a Qubit 3.0 fluorometer, size-checked on a Bioanalyzer 2100, and measured again with the KAPA Library Quantification kit. Every immunoSEQ 96-well plate was sequenced on a separate single-read 150-cycle Illumina NextSeq 550 flow cell. The original pipeline was this. Because the immunoSEQ output included only junctional sequences and no quality scores, the filtering could not be the same as the filtering used for full-length reads. Sequences were annotated with PyIR, a Python wrapper for IgBLAST v1.9, using IMGT germline references to assign V/J genes and CDR3. Any read was removed if the V/J assignment was weak (E-value above 1e-6), the CDR3 was missing, or the read contained stop codons, out-of-frame junctions, or ambiguous translated residues. V3J clonotypes were defined as sequences sharing the same inferred V gene, J gene, and CDR3 amino acid sequence. Percentage overlap between repertoires was computed as shared unique clonotypes divided by the size of the smaller repertoire. Three approaches were used to assess repertoire richness: RTK rarefaction, the Chao1 estimator, and Recon v2.1 estimates of unobserved clonotypes. Sourced from immuneACCESS, this table was stored by TCRdb with only in-frame sequences that have V and J called. A share of the clones is absent; for the studies checked, an unresolved V gene accounts for under half, and the remainder has no known explanation. Clone size and V and J calls were adopted from that table, with D and trimming inferred from the DNA. Across this sample there are 400,000 to 550,000 clones, with 70% to 85% seen only once. The ten largest account for more than 10% of the sample.

CDR1 is given as KGHSH and CDR2 as LQKENI, both from the germline V gene. From V the trimming removes 5 bases and from J it removes 2 bases, while the gene matches leave 7 bases of the junction unaccounted for. The CDR3 has 16 amino acids, counting the end cysteine and phenylalanine. CDR3 DNA is the only sequence kept; it has 48 bases, read in frame from the first base. The donors were healthy, HIV-negative adults with no recently reported acute infections or vaccinations. Every donor was a Caucasian adult living in Nashville, Tennessee, USA. In the unsorted samples, 90 million or so PBMCs were counted, and genomic DNA was extracted using the QIAamp DNA Blood Mini kit. Blood was obtained by leukapheresis, after which PBMCs were separated by Ficoll-Histopaque density gradient centrifugation and cryopreserved in liquid nitrogen vapor phase.

This TCR was recovered from a woman in her forties in good health. Some clones in this sample may be carry-over from other donors' samples. Here the chain combines TRBV18 and TRBJ2-3; 10 bases in between match TRBD2. The sequenced sample consisted of PBMCs. Read as DNA, the sequence is TGTGCCAGCTCATCCCGACTAGCGGGTACCACAGATACGCAGTATTTT. Its protein is CASSSRLAGTTDTQYF. The CDR3, completed at both ends by the reference TRBV18 and TRBJ2-3 genes, gives the full variable domain NAGVMQNPRHLVRRRGQEARLRCSPMKGHSHVYWYRQLPEEGLKFMVYLQKENIIDESGMPKERFSAEFPKEGPSILRIQQVVRGDSAAYFCASSSRLAGTTDTQYFGPGTRLTVL.